One sample yielded the 18 T cell receptor beta chains listed below, sequenced in a study of cytomegalovirus exposure and HLA in healthy donors. A multiplex PCR was run with 60 Vbeta primers and 13 Jbeta primers. The method was immunoSEQ multiplex PCR; TCRdb's version includes in-frame clones alone and lacks a portion of them. The sample carries roughly 190,000 clones, 9.5% recorded once. Sample: PBMCs. The source of these receptors is a woman in her 30s in good health and CMV-seropositive.

This clone occurred a few times. J is TRBJ2-1 and V is TRBV2, with D possibly being TRBD2 (5 bases). Germline assignment: CDR1 SNHLY and CDR2 FYNNEI. V shed 2 bases and J shed 5 bases, with 10 bases lying between them. The CDR3 is 14 residues long. The CDR3 sequence is CASSERTSDNEQFF. CDR3 nucleotide sequence: TGTGCCAGCAGTGAACGGACTTCTGACAATGAGCAGTTCTTC.

The rearrangement links TRBV4-1 to TRBJ1-1, with 7 bases fitting TRBD1. The CDR3 loop spans 18 amino acids. CDR1 is MGHRA, CDR2 YSYEKL, per germline. Trimming removed 3 bases from V and 2 bases from J; junction bases left unmatched: 15. This CDR3 is CASSHLFFQGGVNTEAFF. Here the CDR3 DNA reads TGCGCCAGCAGCCACCTATTCTTCCAGGGGGGAGTAAACACTGAAGCTTTCTTT.

The genes are TRBV30 and TRBJ2-7; maybe TRBD2 (6 bases). The ends were cut back, 0 bases at V and 5 bases at J, with 14 bases in the middle. The CDR3 length is 14 residues. Germline CDR1 GTSNPN, CDR2 SVGIG (reference sequence). The CDR3 DNA reads as TGTGCCTGGAGTGTCGGGAGAATGTTCCACGAGCAGTACTTC. Amino acids: CAWSVGRMFHEQYF.

This clone was observed a few times. Other DNA sequences in the sample encode the same CDR3. This chain joins TRBV10-3 and TRBJ2-7, with TRBD1 identical over 7 bases. V trimming: 0 bases; J trimming: 2 bases; junction bases outside the gene matches: 1. From germline, CDR1 is ENHRY and CDR2 SYGVKD. The length of the CDR3 is 14 residues. CDR3 DNA sequence: TGTGCCATCAGTGAGTCAGGGGGCACCTACGAGCAGTACTTC. This gives the protein CAISESGGTYEQYF.

The CDR3 is CASSGGQGAYSYEQYF. The CDR3 DNA sequence: TGTGCCAGCAGCGGGGGACAGGGAGCCTACTCCTACGAGCAGTACTTC. The chain combines TRBV9 with TRBJ2-7, with 9 bases fitting TRBD1. The germline V gene has CDR1 SGDLS and CDR2 YYNGEE. The CDR3 is 16 residues long. V was pared by 3 bases and J by 0 bases, with 7 bases of the junction left unmatched.

The chain couples TRBV5-4 to TRBJ2-3; TRBD2 matches 8 bases. The length of the CDR3 is 20 residues. With V trimmed by 4 bases and J by 0 bases, 19 bases remained unmatched. The germline V gene has CDR1 SGHNT and CDR2 YYREEE (reference sequence). The CDR3 is CASSPFPSGPDFASTDTQYF. CDR3 DNA: TGTGCCAGCAGCCCATTCCCTAGCGGGCCCGACTTTGCGAGCACAGATACGCAGTATTTT.

This clone was counted between two and nine times. Other DNA sequences within the sample encode an identical CDR3. The V gene is TRBV5-1, the J gene TRBJ1-1; D unclear. CDR3 length equals 14 residues. The germline gives CDR1 SGHRS, CDR2 YFSETQ. Trimming removed 0 bases from V and 1 base from J, with 7 bases in between. CDR3: CASSLDSPNTEAFF. The CDR3, as DNA: TGCGCCAGCAGCTTGGACAGTCCGAACACTGAAGCTTTCTTT.

J is TRBJ2-7 and V is TRBV10-3; the D gene is possibly TRBD1 (6 bases). The CDR3 length is 13 residues. Germline assignment: CDR1 ENHRY and CDR2 SYGVKD. Trimming took off 8 bases at V and 5 bases at J, with 16 bases between the two ends. The CDR3 here is CAIANWGLDEQYF. The CDR3 coding sequence is TGTGCCATCGCCAACTGGGGGCTGGACGAGCAGTACTTC.

This clone appeared a few times. The chain uses TRBV29-1 and TRBJ2-7; D uncertain. V gave up 3 bases and J gave up 2 bases, with 8 bases separating them. In germline, CDR1 is SQVTM, CDR2 ANQGSEA. This CDR3 region has 12 residues. CDR3 coding DNA: TGCAGCGTTGAGTCAGATCCCTACGAGCAGTACTTC. It codes for CSVESDPYEQYF.

The chain recombines TRBV11-2 with TRBJ1-4, with 9 nucleotides matching TRBD1. From germline, CDR1 is SGHAT and CDR2 FQNNGV. This CDR3 has 15 residues. V shed 4 bases and J 6 bases; nucleotides not matched to a gene: 6. The CDR3 sequence is CASSSMGTGYEKLFF. The CDR3 coding sequence is TGTGCCAGCAGCTCAATGGGGACAGGGTATGAAAAACTGTTTTTT. Variable domain in full (rest from reference TRBV11-2 and TRBJ1-4): EAGVAQSPRYKIIEKRQSVAFWCNPISGHATLYWYQQILGQGPKLLIQFQNNGVVDDSQLPKDRFSAERLKGVDSTLKIQPAKLEDSAVYLCASSSMGTGYEKLFFGSGTQLSVL.

The rearrangement links TRBV5-1 to TRBJ1-1; 8 nucleotides line up with TRBD1. The germline gives CDR1 SGHRS, CDR2 YFSETQ. This CDR3 is built from 12 residues. V lost 4 bases to trimming and J lost 6 bases; unmatched junction nucleotides: 2. The CDR3 region is CASSPTGAEAFF. CDR3 coding DNA: TGCGCCAGCAGCCCGACAGGGGCTGAAGCTTTCTTT.

Here the CDR3 DNA reads TGTGCCAGTAGTAAACAGGGGAACTCTCGCTACAATGAGCAGTTCTTC. This translates into CASSKQGNSRYNEQFF. This chain links TRBV19 with TRBJ2-1; TRBD1 aligns across 7 bases. V shed 4 bases, J shed 3 bases, and the junction held 9 bases outside the gene matches. Germline V gene data show CDR1 as LNHDA and CDR2 as SQIVND (reference sequence). The CDR3 is 16 residues long.

This clone was observed a handful of times. The chain links TRBV12-5 to TRBJ2-7, with D tentatively TRBD2 (6 bases). Trimming took off 7 bases at V and 0 bases at J, with 13 bases between the two ends. There are 14 residues in the CDR3. The germline V gene encodes CDR1 LGHNT and CDR2 FRNRAP. The CDR3 region is CASVFSGLSYEQYF. CDR3 DNA: TGTGCTAGTGTTTTTAGCGGACTCTCCTACGAGCAGTACTTC.

The chain recombines TRBV10-1 with TRBJ2-7, with 9 nucleotides matching TRBD2. Trimming removed 3 bases from V and 3 bases from J; junction bases left unmatched: 6. There are 15 residues in the CDR3. In germline, CDR1 is WNHNN, CDR2 SYGVQD (reference sequence). CDR3 sequence: CASSDGLAGYYEQYF. The DNA for the CDR3 is TGCGCCAGCAGTGACGGGCTAGCGGGATACTACGAGCAGTACTTC.

This clone showed up just a few times. The chain couples TRBV29-1 to TRBJ1-2; TRBD1 matches 7 bases. The CDR3 is made up of 13 amino acids. Trimming cost V 1 base and J 4 bases; bases outside gene matches: 3. Germline V gives CDR1 SQVTM, CDR2 ANQGSEA. CDR3 nucleotide sequence: TGCAGCGTTGAAGGTGGACAGGCCTATGGCTACACCTTC. It encodes CSVEGGQAYGYTF.

This chain uses TRBV29-1 with TRBJ2-7, with 8 nucleotides matching TRBD1. V gave up 3 bases and J gave up 0 bases; unmatched junction bases: 4. Per germline, CDR1 SQVTM and CDR2 ANQGSEA. The CDR3 is made up of 14 amino acids. This CDR3 reads CSVEGTGDSYEQYF. The CDR3 DNA follows: TGCAGCGTTGAGGGGACAGGTGACTCCTACGAGCAGTACTTC.

This clone turned up a few times. V is TRBV19 and J is TRBJ1-2; D is uncertain. V dropped 1 base and J dropped 5 bases, with 8 bases sitting between them. The V gene's germline CDR1 is LNHDA and CDR2 SQIVND (reference sequence). There are 13 residues in the CDR3. CDR3 region: CASSIVSRYGYTF. As DNA, the CDR3 is TGTGCCAGTAGTATAGTGTCTCGGTATGGCTACACCTTC.

This clone appeared a few times. This chain connects TRBV7-9 to TRBJ2-5, with 8 bases fitting TRBD2. CDR3 length: 16 amino acids. The junction had 10 bases not matched to a gene; V was cut back by 5 bases and J by 2 bases. Per germline, CDR1 SEHNR and CDR2 FQNEAQ (reference sequence). DNA for the CDR3: TGTGCCAGCAGCCCCGGGGTAGCGGGAACTCAAGAGACCCAGTACTTC. Translation gives CASSPGVAGTQETQYF.